The rows below give T cell receptor beta chains drawn from one sample of a study of cytomegalovirus exposure and HLA in healthy donors. Assay: immunoSEQ multiplex PCR; the TCRdb copy retains only in-frame clones and omits some. The data show under 170,000 clones, 63% seen once. The source material was PBMCs. These receptors all stem from a woman in her fifties or sixties in good health and CMV-seropositive. The CDR3 runs from the conserved cysteine through the conserved F or W.

v_call: TRBV19; j_call: TRBJ1-5; cdr3_aa: CASSIDDSGNQPQHF
v_call: TRBV15; j_call: TRBJ1-1; cdr3_aa: CATSRDRGGEAFF
v_call: TRBV9; j_call: TRBJ1-2; cdr3_aa: CASSVDINYGYTF
v_call: TRBV7-2; j_call: TRBJ2-4; cdr3_aa: CASSLAGVKNIQYF
v_call: TRBV7-7; j_call: TRBJ2-3; cdr3_aa: CASSAGLAPDTQYF
v_call: TRBV11-2; j_call: TRBJ2-1; cdr3_aa: CASSEGRGGVHSYNEQFF
v_call: TRBV2; j_call: TRBJ1-1; cdr3_aa: CASSPGGSMNTEAFF
v_call: TRBV30; j_call: TRBJ1-1; cdr3_aa: CAWSVSGGAEAFF
v_call: TRBV19; j_call: TRBJ1-1; cdr3_aa: CASSIPGRGNTEAFF
v_call: TRBV5-1; j_call: TRBJ1-2; cdr3_aa: CASSATGTASIWGYTF
v_call: TRBV28; j_call: TRBJ2-6; cdr3_aa: CASSSPAGGASGANVLTF
v_call: TRBV7-9; j_call: TRBJ1-3; cdr3_aa: CSSSSGIFSGNTIYF
v_call: TRBV7-9; j_call: TRBJ1-5; cdr3_aa: CASSSGQGWQPQHF
v_call: TRBV9; j_call: TRBJ2-1; cdr3_aa: CASSVGRLNEQFF
v_call: TRBV5-5; j_call: TRBJ1-2; cdr3_aa: CASSGDSRANYGYTF
v_call: TRBV6-6; j_call: TRBJ2-7; cdr3_aa: CASRHRQGIHEQYF
v_call: TRBV27; j_call: TRBJ1-1; cdr3_aa: CASSLQGSTEAFF
v_call: TRBV6-5; j_call: .; cdr3_aa: CATTGLSYEQYF
v_call: TRBV28; j_call: TRBJ2-7; cdr3_aa: CASSLYGTSGGPYEQYF
v_call: TRBV6-5; j_call: TRBJ1-2; cdr3_aa: CASSSGRGYTF